This TCR beta chain stems from a study of read filtering for tumor transcriptome and immune sequencing. From approximately 400 ng of RNA, a library with molecular barcoded alpha/delta and beta/gamma adaptors was made. Via MiXCR, TCRdb re-called the reads, giving one row per CDR3 protein. Here the sample spans approximately 38,000 distinct CDR3 sequences, roughly 13% being singletons. In its sample, this clonotype is medium-sized. The trim removed 1 base at V and 5 bases at J, leaving 6 bases unmatched. The germline V gene has CDR1 SGHRS and CDR2 YFSETQ. This CDR3 comprises 16 residues. Sequencing used a population of CD138-negative cells sorted from bone marrow. The chain combines TRBV5-1 with TRBJ2-1; 10 bases are a match to TRBD2. This sequence was found in a donor aged 40 or older with multiple myeloma. The CDR3 here is CASSLRSGRANNEQFF. The CDR3 DNA reads as TGCGCCAGCAGCTTGAGGAGCGGGAGGGCCAACAATGAGCAGTTCTTC.